A selection of T cell receptor beta chains follows, all from one sample in a study of T cells in Graves' hyperthyroidism and ophthalmopathy. TCRdb used MiXCR to reprocess the multiplex PCR reads, holding one entry per CDR3 protein. Among 490,000 or so distinct CDR3 sequences listed, 40% to 50% were seen once. The sequencing input was peripheral blood or thyroid tissue (not recorded which). The origin of the receptors is an adult woman with Graves' disease, either hyperthyroidism or ophthalmopathy (not recorded which). The CDR3 runs from the conserved cysteine through the conserved F or W. D genes are given only for firm matches. Expanded clones get a size class; other rows say once, few or many, or leave the size out.

many	TRBJ2-7	TRBV11-2	NA	CASSLDPGEEQYF	TGTGCCAGCAGCTTAGATCCGGGGGAAGAGCAGTACTTC
NA	TRBJ2-2	TRBV7-9	TRBD1	CASSHRDRKNTGELFF	TGTGCCAGCAGCCACCGGGACAGGAAGAACACCGGGGAGCTGTTTTTT
many	TRBJ2-5	TRBV5-1	TRBD2	CASSLWGEGPETQYF	TGCGCCAGCAGCCTCTGGGGGGAGGGCCCAGAGACCCAGTACTTC
NA	TRBJ1-2	TRBV6-1	NA	CASNIGTGSYGYTF	TGTGCCAGCAATATAGGTACAGGGTCTTATGGCTACACCTTC
NA	TRBJ1-5	TRBV9	NA	CASSPRDNNQPQHF	TGTGCCAGCAGCCCCCGGGACAACAATCAGCCCCAGCATTTT
few	TRBJ1-2	TRBV20-1	NA	CSATIRDTSGDDGYTF	TGCAGTGCCACGATCCGGGACACTTCCGGGGACGATGGCTACACCTTC
NA	TRBJ1-2	TRBV7-2	NA	CASSQGQVNGYTF	TGTGCCAGCAGCCAAGGGCAGGTTAATGGCTACACCTTC
NA	TRBJ2-5	TRBV29-1	TRBD1	CSASRDRDSETQYF	TGCAGTGCTTCCCGGGACAGGGATTCGGAGACCCAGTACTTC
NA	TRBJ1-1	TRBV28	NA	CASRMTVSMNTEAFF	TGTGCCAGCAGAATGACAGTTTCAATGAACACTGAAGCTTTCTTT
many	TRBJ1-5	TRBV12-3/TRBV12-4	NA	CASSLAADQPQHF	TGTGCCAGCAGTTTAGCCGCCGATCAGCCCCAGCATTTT
few	TRBJ2-5	TRBV7-8	NA	CASSLGARGETQYF	TGTGCCAGCAGCTTAGGGGCACGAGGGGAGACCCAGTACTTC
NA	TRBJ2-5	TRBV2	NA	CASSEGLRARQETQYF	TGTGCCAGCAGTGAAGGGTTGCGGGCCAGGCAAGAGACCCAGTACTTC
many	TRBJ1-2	TRBV3-1	NA	CASSQGRVGYTF	TGTGCCAGCAGCCAAGGCCGGGTCGGCTACACCTTC